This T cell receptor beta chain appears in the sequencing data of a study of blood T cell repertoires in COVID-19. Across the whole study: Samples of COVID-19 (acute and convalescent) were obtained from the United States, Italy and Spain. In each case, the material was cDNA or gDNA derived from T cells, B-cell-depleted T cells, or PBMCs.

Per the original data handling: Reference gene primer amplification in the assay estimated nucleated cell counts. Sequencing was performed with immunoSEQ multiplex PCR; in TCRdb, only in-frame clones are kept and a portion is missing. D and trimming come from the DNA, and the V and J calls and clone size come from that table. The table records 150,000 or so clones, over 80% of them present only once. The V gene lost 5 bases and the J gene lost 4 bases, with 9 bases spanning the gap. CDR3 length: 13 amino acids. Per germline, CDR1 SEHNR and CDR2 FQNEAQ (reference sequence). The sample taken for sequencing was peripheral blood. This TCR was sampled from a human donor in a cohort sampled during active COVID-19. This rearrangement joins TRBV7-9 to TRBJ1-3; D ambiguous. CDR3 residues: CASSLTSGNTIYF. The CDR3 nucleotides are TGTGCCAGCAGCCTAACCTCAGGAAACACCATATATTTT.